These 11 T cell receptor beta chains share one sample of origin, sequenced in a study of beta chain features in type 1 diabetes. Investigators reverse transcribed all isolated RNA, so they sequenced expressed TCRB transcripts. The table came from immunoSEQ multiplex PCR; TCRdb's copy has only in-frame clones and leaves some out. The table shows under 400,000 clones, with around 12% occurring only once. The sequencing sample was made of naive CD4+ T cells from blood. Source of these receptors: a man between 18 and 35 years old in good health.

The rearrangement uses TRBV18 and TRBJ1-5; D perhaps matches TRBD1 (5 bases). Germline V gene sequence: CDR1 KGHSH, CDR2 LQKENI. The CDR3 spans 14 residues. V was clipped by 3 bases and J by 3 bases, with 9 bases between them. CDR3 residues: CASSPGGANQPQHF. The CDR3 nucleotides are TGTGCCAGCTCACCGGGTGGGGCCAATCAGCCCCAGCATTTT.

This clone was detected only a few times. This CDR3 reads CASRKQAVDTQYF. The CDR3 DNA reads TGTGCCAGCAGAAAGCAGGCCGTAGATACGCAGTATTTT. The V call is TRBV6-5, the J call TRBJ2-3; D call uncertain. Germline CDR1 MNHEY, CDR2 SVGAGI. This CDR3 region has 13 residues. The germline V and J ends were trimmed by 6 bases and 5 bases, with 12 bases remaining between them.

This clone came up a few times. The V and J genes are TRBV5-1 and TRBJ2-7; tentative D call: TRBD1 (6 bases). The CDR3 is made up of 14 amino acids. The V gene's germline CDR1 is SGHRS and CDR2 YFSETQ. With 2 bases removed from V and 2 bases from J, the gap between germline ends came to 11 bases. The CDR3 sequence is CASSFDRPAYEQYF. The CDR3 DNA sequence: TGCGCCAGCAGCTTCGACAGGCCGGCCTACGAGCAGTACTTC.

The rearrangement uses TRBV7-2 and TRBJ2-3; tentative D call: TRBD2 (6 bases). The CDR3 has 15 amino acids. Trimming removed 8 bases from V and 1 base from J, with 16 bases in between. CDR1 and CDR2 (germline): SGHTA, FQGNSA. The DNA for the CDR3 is TGTGCCAGCCTCAAGGCGGGGATTCGCACAGATACGCAGTATTTT. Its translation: CASLKAGIRTDTQYF.

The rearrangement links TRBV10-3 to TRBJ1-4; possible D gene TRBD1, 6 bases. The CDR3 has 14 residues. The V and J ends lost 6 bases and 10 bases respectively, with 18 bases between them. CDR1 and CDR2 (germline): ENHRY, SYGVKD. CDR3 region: CAIRWGGEQGKLFF. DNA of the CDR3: TGTGCCATCAGGTGGGGCGGAGAACAGGGAAAACTGTTTTTT.

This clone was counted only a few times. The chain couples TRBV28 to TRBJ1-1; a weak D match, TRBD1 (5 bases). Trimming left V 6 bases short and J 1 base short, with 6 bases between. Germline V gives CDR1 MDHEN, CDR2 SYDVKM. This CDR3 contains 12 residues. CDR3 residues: CASRQGNTEAFF. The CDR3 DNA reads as TGTGCCAGCAGGCAGGGGAACACTGAAGCTTTCTTT. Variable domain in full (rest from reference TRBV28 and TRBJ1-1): DVKVTQSSRYLVKRTGEKVFLECVQDMDHENMFWYRQDPGLGLRLIYFSYDVKMKEKGDIPEGYSVSREKKERFSLILESASTNQTSMYLCASRQGNTEAFFGQGTRLTVV.

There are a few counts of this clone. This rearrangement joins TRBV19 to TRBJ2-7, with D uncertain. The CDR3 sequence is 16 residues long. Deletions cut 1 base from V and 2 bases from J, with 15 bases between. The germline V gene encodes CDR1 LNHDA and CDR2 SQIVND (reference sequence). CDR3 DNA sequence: TGTGCCAGTAGTATAGTACGAGGAACCCTCACCTACGAGCAGTACTTC. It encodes CASSIVRGTLTYEQYF.

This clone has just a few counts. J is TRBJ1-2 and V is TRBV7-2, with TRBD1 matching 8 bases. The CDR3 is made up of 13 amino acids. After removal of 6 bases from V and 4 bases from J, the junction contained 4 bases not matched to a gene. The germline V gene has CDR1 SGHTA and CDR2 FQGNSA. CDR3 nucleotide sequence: TGTGCCAGCAGTCCGGACAGGGTCTATGGCTACACCTTC. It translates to CASSPDRVYGYTF.

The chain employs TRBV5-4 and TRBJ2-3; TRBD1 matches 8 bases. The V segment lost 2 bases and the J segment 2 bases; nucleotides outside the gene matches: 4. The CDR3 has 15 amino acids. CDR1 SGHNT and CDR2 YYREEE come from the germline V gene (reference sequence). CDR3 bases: TGTGCCAGCAGCTTAAGACAGGGGTCCACAGATACGCAGTATTTT. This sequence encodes CASSLRQGSTDTQYF.

The CDR3 DNA sequence: TGTGCCAGCAGCTTAAGCCTCAGGGGAGAGACCCAGTACTTC. This sequence encodes CASSLSLRGETQYF. V gene TRBV7-2 combines with J gene TRBJ2-5; weak D call: TRBD1 (6 bases). Germline-derived CDR1 and CDR2 are SGHTA and FQGNSA. The V and J ends lost 2 bases and 4 bases respectively, with 11 bases between them. The CDR3 has 14 amino acids.

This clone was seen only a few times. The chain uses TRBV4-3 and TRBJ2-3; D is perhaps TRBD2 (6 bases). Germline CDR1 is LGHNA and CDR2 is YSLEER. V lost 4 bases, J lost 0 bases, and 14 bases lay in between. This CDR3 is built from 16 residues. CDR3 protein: CASSPGGSYSTDTQYF. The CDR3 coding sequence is TGCGCCAGCAGCCCCGGGGGAAGTTATAGCACAGATACGCAGTATTTT.